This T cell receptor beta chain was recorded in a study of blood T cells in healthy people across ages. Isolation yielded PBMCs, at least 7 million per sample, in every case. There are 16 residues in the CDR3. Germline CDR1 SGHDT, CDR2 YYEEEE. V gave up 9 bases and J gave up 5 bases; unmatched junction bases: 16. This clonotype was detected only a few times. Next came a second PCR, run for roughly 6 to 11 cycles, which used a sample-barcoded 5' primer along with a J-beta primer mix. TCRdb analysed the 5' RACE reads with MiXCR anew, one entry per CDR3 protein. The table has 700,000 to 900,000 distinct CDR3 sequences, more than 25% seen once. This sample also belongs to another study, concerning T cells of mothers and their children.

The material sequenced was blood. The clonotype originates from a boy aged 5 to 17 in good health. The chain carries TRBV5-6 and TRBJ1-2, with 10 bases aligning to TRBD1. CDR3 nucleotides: TGTGCCACCCACCGGGACAGGGGCTACGGGGCATATGGCTACACCTTC. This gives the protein CATHRDRGYGAYGYTF.